The 6 T cell receptor beta chains given below trace back to one sample, sequenced in a study of a mutant IDH1 vaccine in newly diagnosed glioma. Their recognized antigens are unknown. Time point meaning: week 35, safety follow-up. Vaccination used 300 ug of mutant IDH1 20-mer peptide per dose, with topical imiquimod. Some clones are missing from TCRdb's copy, which holds only in-frame ones; the method was immunoSEQ multiplex PCR. The data show fewer than 45,000 clones, 85% to 90% seen once. Sequenced material: PBMCs, taken from a glioma patient whose treatment included an IDH1 peptide vaccine. The origin of the receptors is a man aged 35-49 years with glioma.

This clone was seen only once. The chain is built from TRBV18 and TRBJ2-5; the D gene is possibly TRBD1 (6 bases). The CDR3 runs to 14 residues. Trimming left V 2 bases short and J 7 bases short, with 14 bases between. CDR1 is KGHSH and CDR2 is LQKENI in the germline V gene. The CDR3 protein is CASSPGEGVGTQYF. DNA of the CDR3: TGTGCCAGCTCACCAGGAGAGGGGGTCGGGACCCAGTACTTC.

V usage is TRBV10-2 and J usage is TRBJ1-1, with 9 bases aligning to TRBD1. Germline V lookup: CDR1 WSHSY, CDR2 SAAADI. CDR3 length: 17 amino acids. Unmatched junction bases numbered 9, after V lost 0 bases and J lost 4 bases. Here the CDR3 reads CASSESSRDRDGTEAFF. For the CDR3, the DNA is TGCGCCAGCAGTGAGTCTTCCCGGGACAGGGATGGCACTGAAGCTTTCTTT.

The genes are TRBV2 and TRBJ1-2, with 12 bases lining up with TRBD1. CDR1 SNHLY and CDR2 FYNNEI come from the germline V gene. V lost 1 base, J lost 4 bases, and 4 bases stayed unmatched. The CDR3 sequence is 16 residues long. Written as DNA, the CDR3 is TGTGCCAGCAGTGAAGGGGACAGGGGGCGCGTCTATGGCTACACCTTC. It encodes CASSEGDRGRVYGYTF.

The chain uses TRBV2 and TRBJ2-3, with TRBD2 as a possible D gene (5 bases). With 4 bases removed from V and 1 base from J, the gap between germline ends came to 9 bases. This CDR3 spans 14 amino acids. The germline V gene has CDR1 SNHLY and CDR2 FYNNEI. The CDR3 coding sequence is TGTGCCAGCAGTGGATTGCGGGGCACAGATACGCAGTATTTT. It specifies CASSGLRGTDTQYF.

The chain joins TRBV5-4 to TRBJ2-7, with a weak D call TRBD1 (5 bases). Trimming shortened V by 2 bases and J by 3 bases, and 15 bases separated the two germline ends. In germline, CDR1 is SGHNT, CDR2 YYREEE (reference sequence). The CDR3 consists of 15 residues. CDR3 amino acids: CASSLTRDSGYEQYF. CDR3 bases: TGTGCCAGCAGCTTAACCAGGGATTCCGGCTACGAGCAGTACTTC.

V gene TRBV5-1 combines with J gene TRBJ2-1; 11 nucleotides match TRBD2. Losses at the gene ends were 3 bases for V and 5 bases for J; bases not matched to a gene: 13. The CDR3 contains 18 residues. CDR1 and CDR2 from the germline V gene are SGHRS and YFSETQ. The CDR3 sequence is CASSSSRIAGGLDNEQFF. CDR3 DNA sequence: TGCGCCAGCAGCTCCTCCCGTATAGCGGGGGGGCTAGACAATGAGCAGTTCTTC.